This T cell receptor (beta chain) was profiled in a study of cytomegalovirus exposure and HLA in healthy donors. As to this clone: Its cognate antigen is unknown.

The PCR had 60 Vbeta and 13 Jbeta primers. Assay: immunoSEQ multiplex PCR; the TCRdb copy retains only in-frame clones and omits some. The sample yields over 150,000 clones, about 72% seen once. Study findings and constraints: The authors excluded some V segments, including TRBV6-2 and TRBV6-3, as indistinguishable.

The germline gives CDR1 SGHRS, CDR2 YFSETQ. The CDR3 sequence is 14 residues long. V lost 3 bases and J lost 3, with 10 bases in between. Sequenced input: PBMCs. V usage is TRBV5-1 and J usage is TRBJ2-1, with D maybe TRBD2 (6 bases). The sequence derives from a man aged 60-69 years in good health and CMV-seronegative. The CDR3 DNA reads as TGCGCCAGCAGCTGGGACTTGCACTACAATGAGCAGTTCTTC. As protein: CASSWDLHYNEQFF.